The 30 T cell receptor beta chains below all came from one sample that was sequenced in a study of blood T cell repertoires in COVID-19 (TCRdb year 2020). Library generation was performed with the immunoSEQ multiplex PCR assay. The immuneACCESS repertoire file appears here via TCRdb, limited to in-frame rearrangements. These files lack a portion of the clones; in checked studies, under half of the deficit traces to unresolved V genes, and the cause of the others is not known. Within this sample are roughly 220,000 clones, with about 80% of them counted one time only. Of the sample, more than 2% falls within the top ten clones. Sequenced material: peripheral blood. Every receptor here comes from a woman aged 60-75 years with acute or convalescent COVID-19.

Written as DNA, the CDR3 is TGTGCCAGCAGCTTAGTAAACTATGGCTACACCTTC. Protein sequence: CASSLVNYGYTF. V is TRBV13 and J is TRBJ1-2; D unresolved. Germline V gene data show CDR1 as PRHDT and CDR2 as FYEKMQ (reference sequence). The V end was cut by 1 base, the J end by 2 bases, with 2 bases between. This CDR3 region has 12 residues.

The CDR3 here is CASSPPGRVGTEAFF. Written as DNA, the CDR3 is TGTGCCAGCAGCCCCCCGGGAAGGGTGGGCACTGAAGCTTTCTTT. The chain combines TRBV7-9 with TRBJ1-1; no firm D call. Deletions cut 5 bases from V and 4 bases from J, with 17 bases between. This CDR3 contains 15 residues. Germline CDR1 and CDR2: SEHNR and FQNEAQ (reference sequence). Combining the CDR3 with reference TRBV7-9 and TRBJ1-1 gives the whole variable domain DTGVSQNPRHKITKRGQNVTFRCDPISEHNRLYWYRQTLGQGPEFLTYFQNEAQLEKSRLLSDRFSAERPKGSFSTLEIQRTEQGDSAMYLCASSPPGRVGTEAFFGQGTRLTVV.

The chain recombines TRBV3-1 (or the pseudogene TRBV3-2) with TRBJ2-1; TRBD2 is a possible D gene (5 bases). V lost 4 bases and J 14 bases, leaving 15 bases between the germline ends. Germline CDR1 and CDR2: LGHDT and YNNKEL (reference sequence). This CDR3 has 12 residues. The CDR3 sequence: CASSLDGMVKFF. The CDR3 nucleotides are TGTGCCAGCAGCCTAGACGGGATGGTTAAGTTCTTC.

The V gene is TRBV11-1, the J gene TRBJ1-1, with 7 bases identical to TRBD1. Germline assignment: CDR1 SGHAT and CDR2 FQDESV (reference sequence). The CDR3 spans 13 residues. With 5 bases clipped from V and 7 bases from J, the junction kept 7 bases outside the gene matches. CDR3 in amino acids: CASSSRTGGEAFF. CDR3 DNA: TGTGCCAGCAGCAGCCGGACAGGTGGTGAAGCTTTCTTT.

The chain joins TRBV7-2 to TRBJ1-5, with D unresolved. The CDR3 is made up of 15 amino acids. Trimming stripped 6 bases from V and 1 base from J, with 13 bases between. The germline CDR1 and CDR2 sequences are SGHTA and FQGNSA. DNA for the CDR3: TGTGCCAGCAGAGAGGGTCAGGTCAGCAATCAGCCCCAGCATTTT. It encodes CASREGQVSNQPQHF.

The gene calls are TRBV6-6 and TRBJ1-2; D might be TRBD1 (5 bases). V lost 5 bases, J lost 8 bases, and 18 bases lay in between. Germline CDR1 is MNHNY and CDR2 is SVGAGI (reference sequence). The CDR3 loop spans 14 amino acids. CDR3 in amino acids: CASSHRGGSWGYTF. DNA for the CDR3: TGTGCCAGCAGTCACCGGGGGGGTTCGTGGGGCTACACCTTC.

This rearrangement joins TRBV11-1 to TRBJ2-2, with no clear D. The CDR3 spans 14 residues. Deletions cut 5 bases from V and 3 bases from J, with 10 bases between. Germline values: CDR1 SGHAT, CDR2 FQDESV (reference sequence). In DNA, the CDR3 is TGTGCCAGCAGCCCTCGACGGGACACCGGGGAGCTGTTTTTT. It codes for CASSPRRDTGELFF.

The chain is built from TRBV5-5 and TRBJ1-2; TRBD1 aligns across 8 bases. The junction had 4 bases not matched to a gene; V was cut back by 0 bases and J by 3 bases. Germline CDR1 SGHKS, CDR2 YYEKEE (reference sequence). The CDR3 loop spans 15 amino acids. CDR3 protein: CASSLAGQGHYGYTF. The CDR3 bases are TGTGCCAGCAGCTTGGCCGGACAGGGACACTATGGCTACACCTTC.

With regard to this clone: Other DNA sequences of this sample code for an identical CDR3. V and J are TRBV12-3 or TRBV12-4 and TRBJ1-1; the D gene is possibly TRBD1 (5 bases). The CDR3 is made up of 13 amino acids. Trimming took off 3 bases at V and 0 bases at J, with 5 bases between the two ends. The CDR3 DNA follows: TGTGCCAGCAGTTTCAGGGTGAACACTGAAGCTTTCTTT. This encodes CASSFRVNTEAFF.

The rearrangement uses TRBV30 and TRBJ1-6; TRBD1 agrees at 7 bases. The CDR3 length is 15 residues. Germline CDR1 reads GTSNPN; CDR2 reads SVGIG (reference sequence). V was pared by 1 base and J by 8 bases, with 8 bases of the junction left unmatched. The CDR3 bases are TGTGCCTGGAGTGCCTCGACAGGGATGGATTCACCCCTCCACTTT. This gives the protein CAWSASTGMDSPLHF.

This clone was recorded at least ten times. This chain connects TRBV6-5 to TRBJ1-6; perhaps TRBD1 as D (5 bases). V was cut by 2 bases and J by 9 bases, with 11 bases left in between. Germline CDR1 reads MNHEY; CDR2 reads SVGAGI. The length of the CDR3 is 14 residues. CDR3 amino acids: CASSYGREGSPLHF. The CDR3 DNA reads as TGTGCCAGCAGTTACGGCAGGGAGGGTTCACCCCTCCACTTT.

The chain joins TRBV27 to TRBJ1-5; D perhaps matches TRBD1 (5 bases). Germline CDR1 is MNHEY and CDR2 is SMNVEV (reference sequence). There are 14 residues in the CDR3. V shed 5 bases and J shed 1 base, with 9 bases lying between them. The DNA for the CDR3 is TGTGCCAGCAGTAAGGAGGGGAGCAATCAGCCCCAGCATTTT. It specifies CASSKEGSNQPQHF.

This chain joins TRBV3-1 (or the pseudogene TRBV3-2) and TRBJ1-5; D is unresolved. The CDR3 covers 13 residues. Germline V CDR1 and CDR2: LGHDT, YNNKEL (reference sequence). Trimming shortened V by 2 bases and J by 7 bases, and 9 bases separated the two germline ends. The CDR3 DNA follows: TGTGCCAGCAGCCAATACGTCGGGCAGCCCCAGCATTTT. It encodes CASSQYVGQPQHF.

The rearrangement uses TRBV3-1 (or the pseudogene TRBV3-2) and TRBJ1-2; D perhaps matches TRBD1 (6 bases). The V end was cut by 4 bases, the J end by 0 bases, with 12 bases between. Germline V gene sequence: CDR1 LGHDT, CDR2 YNNKEL (reference sequence). The CDR3 totals 15 residues. The CDR3 spells CASSPQRQANYGYTF. The CDR3 DNA reads as TGTGCCAGCAGCCCCCAACGACAGGCTAACTATGGCTACACCTTC.

The chain recombines TRBV11-3 with TRBJ1-1; 11 bases match TRBD1. Germline V gene data show CDR1 as SGHNT and CDR2 as YENEEA. The CDR3 length is 14 residues. The ends lost 5 bases at V and 6 bases at J; junction bases unmatched: 5. The CDR3 DNA reads TGTGCCAGCAGCCGGACAGGGGGCGAATCTGAAGCTTTCTTT. The encoded protein is CASSRTGGESEAFF.

J is TRBJ2-7 and V is TRBV6-5; 7 bases align to TRBD2. V shed 6 bases and J 5 bases; nucleotides not matched to a gene: 1. The CDR3 is 11 amino acids. Per germline, CDR1 MNHEY and CDR2 SVGAGI. CDR3 DNA: TGTGCCAGCAGGGGAGGGGACGAGCAGTACTTC. Amino acids: CASRGGDEQYF.

V usage is TRBV3-1 (or the pseudogene TRBV3-2) and J usage is TRBJ2-1; 14 bases are a match to TRBD2. Germline V gene lookup returns CDR1 LGHDT and CDR2 YNNKEL (reference sequence). V lost 4 bases and J lost 3; bases outside the gene matches: 8. CDR3 length: 18 residues. The CDR3 coding sequence is TGTGCCAGCAGCCCCCGACGACTAGCGGGGGGGATCTACAATGAGCAGTTCTTC. Amino acid sequence: CASSPRRLAGGIYNEQFF.

The chain recombines TRBV7-8 with TRBJ1-2; D is ambiguous. Trimming took off 1 base at V and 8 bases at J, with 11 bases between the two ends. The CDR3 sequence is 13 residues long. CDR1 and CDR2 from the germline V gene are SGHVS and FQNEAQ. Here the CDR3 DNA reads TGTGCCAGCAGCTTAGTTCGGGGTACAGGCTACACCTTC. It yields the protein CASSLVRGTGYTF. The full variable domain, with the rest looked up from reference TRBV7-8 and TRBJ1-2, is GAGVSQSPRYKVAKRGQDVALRCDPISGHVSLFWYQQALGQGPEFLTYFQNEAQLDKSGLPSDRFFAERPEGSVSTLKIQRTQQEDSAVYLCASSLVRGTGYTFGSGTRLTVV.

CDR3 in DNA: TGTGCCATCAGTGACGGGACTAACTATGGCTACACCTTC. This codes for CAISDGTNYGYTF. V gene TRBV10-3 combines with J gene TRBJ1-2; D call uncertain. Trimming shortened V by 3 bases and J by 0 bases, and 5 bases separated the two germline ends. The length of the CDR3 is 13 residues. Germline CDR1 ENHRY, CDR2 SYGVKD.

This chain links TRBV5-5 with TRBJ1-2; 8 nucleotides line up with TRBD1. Germline CDR1 is SGHKS and CDR2 is YYEKEE (reference sequence). The V and J ends lost 5 bases and 4 bases, in that order; junction bases with no gene match: 10. CDR3 length: 15 residues. CDR3 in amino acids: CASSLSGTGLYGYTF. The CDR3 DNA reads TGTGCCAGCAGTTTATCCGGGACAGGCCTCTATGGCTACACCTTC. The complete variable domain, with remaining parts taken from reference TRBV5-5 and TRBJ1-2, reads DAGVTQSPTHLIKTRGQQVTLRCSPISGHKSVSWYQQVLGQGPQFIFQYYEKEERGRGNFPDRFSARQFPNYSSELNVNALLLGDSALYLCASSLSGTGLYGYTFGSGTRLTVV.

This sequence joins TRBV24-1 and TRBJ2-7, with TRBD1 as a possible D gene (6 bases). The V gene lost 3 bases and the J gene lost 3 bases, with 14 bases spanning the gap. The CDR3 loop spans 15 amino acids. The germline V gene encodes CDR1 KGHDR and CDR2 SFDVKD. The CDR3 here is CATSDPGTPCYEQYF. The DNA of the CDR3 is TGTGCCACCAGTGATCCCGGGACACCTTGCTACGAGCAGTACTTC.

The rearrangement uses TRBV9 and TRBJ2-3; D is possibly TRBD2 (6 bases). From germline, CDR1 is SGDLS and CDR2 YYNGEE. The CDR3 is made up of 15 amino acids. Trimming left V 4 bases short and J 4 bases short, with 16 bases between. CDR3 region: CASSPQAGWADTQYF. In DNA form, the CDR3 reads TGTGCCAGCAGCCCTCAGGCGGGGTGGGCAGATACGCAGTATTTT. Supplemented by reference TRBV9 and TRBJ2-3, the full variable domain reads DSGVTQTPKHLITATGQRVTLRCSPRSGDLSVYWYQQSLDQGLQFLIQYYNGEERAKGNILERFSAQQFPDLHSELNLSSLELGDSALYFCASSPQAGWADTQYFGPGTRLTVL.

The gene calls are TRBV7-9 and TRBJ2-1, with TRBD2 matching over 10 bases. In germline, CDR1 is SEHNR, CDR2 FQNEAQ (reference sequence). CDR3 length: 19 amino acids. Unmatched junction bases numbered 14, after V lost 5 bases and J lost 1 base. CDR3 sequence reads: CASSRPTKRGGWSYNEQFF. The DNA of the CDR3 is TGTGCCAGCAGCCGACCCACGAAGCGGGGGGGCTGGTCCTACAATGAGCAGTTCTTC. Drawing the rest from reference TRBV7-9 and TRBJ2-1, the complete variable domain is DTGVSQNPRHKITKRGQNVTFRCDPISEHNRLYWYRQTLGQGPEFLTYFQNEAQLEKSRLLSDRFSAERPKGSFSTLEIQRTEQGDSAMYLCASSRPTKRGGWSYNEQFFGPGTRLTVL.

The V and J genes are TRBV6-2 or TRBV6-3 and TRBJ2-5; TRBD2 agrees at 7 bases. CDR1 is MNHEY, CDR2 SVGEGT, per germline. This CDR3 has 13 amino acids. Trimming at V came to 5 bases and at J to 4 bases, leaving 4 bases not matched to a gene. CDR3 residues: CASSRTRSETQYF. The DNA of the CDR3 is TGTGCCAGCAGTAGGACTAGATCAGAGACCCAGTACTTC.

V is TRBV28 and J is TRBJ2-7, with a tentative D call TRBD2 (5 bases). The CDR3 contains 13 residues. Between the trimmed V and J ends, which lost 5 bases and 2 bases, there was a span of 10 bases. Per the germline V gene, CDR1 is MDHEN and CDR2 is SYDVKM. This CDR3 reads CASSKSGTYEQYF. The DNA for the CDR3 is TGTGCCAGCAGTAAGTCCGGGACCTACGAGCAGTACTTC.

The chain joins TRBV4-2 to TRBJ2-3; 8 bases align to TRBD2. Germline V gene sequence: CDR1 LGHNA, CDR2 YNFKEQ. J gave up 7 bases and V 2 bases, and 11 bases lay outside the gene matches. This CDR3 contains 16 residues. As DNA, the CDR3 is TGTGCCAGCAGCCAATATTCCGGGGGGGAACTGAATACGCAGTATTTT. Its translation: CASSQYSGGELNTQYF.

This chain uses TRBV4-1 with TRBJ1-4, with 7 nucleotides matching TRBD1. V lost 2 bases and J lost 1; bases outside the gene matches: 7. CDR3 length: 17 residues. The germline gives CDR1 MGHRA, CDR2 YSYEKL. CDR3 nucleotides: TGCGCCAGCAGCCAACGCACAGGGGATCAAACTAATGAAAAACTGTTTTTT. This encodes CASSQRTGDQTNEKLFF.

V gene TRBV7-2 combines with J gene TRBJ1-1, with 11 bases matching TRBD1. The length of the CDR3 is 17 residues. Losses at the gene ends were 2 bases for V and 5 bases for J; bases not matched to a gene: 10. Germline V lookup: CDR1 SGHTA, CDR2 FQGNSA. The CDR3 coding sequence is TGTGCCAGCAGCTTAAGGCGATCCGGGACAGGGGGAACTGAAGCTTTCTTT. It yields the protein CASSLRRSGTGGTEAFF.

The chain combines TRBV10-3 with TRBJ1-4; D not certain. Germline assignment: CDR1 ENHRY and CDR2 SYGVKD. The CDR3 runs 15 residues. V was pared by 0 bases and J by 0 bases, with 5 bases between. Here the CDR3 reads CAISESRTTNEKLFF. CDR3 sequence (DNA): TGTGCCATCAGTGAGTCGAGAACAACTAATGAAAAACTGTTTTTT.

This chain links TRBV7-2 with TRBJ1-2; possible D gene TRBD1, 5 bases. V lost 2 bases, J lost 12 bases, and 16 bases lay in between. The CDR3 loop spans 13 amino acids. The germline CDR1 and CDR2 sequences are SGHTA and FQGNSA. The CDR3 DNA reads TGTGCCAGCAGCTTATTTGGCGGGGCAGAGAACACCTTC. Encoded protein: CASSLFGGAENTF. Variable domain in full (rest from reference TRBV7-2 and TRBJ1-2): GAGVSQSPSNKVTEKGKDVELRCDPISGHTALYWYRQSLGQGLEFLIYFQGNSAPDKSGLPSDRFSAERTGGSVSTLTIQRTQQEDSAVYLCASSLFGGAENTFGSGTRLTVV.